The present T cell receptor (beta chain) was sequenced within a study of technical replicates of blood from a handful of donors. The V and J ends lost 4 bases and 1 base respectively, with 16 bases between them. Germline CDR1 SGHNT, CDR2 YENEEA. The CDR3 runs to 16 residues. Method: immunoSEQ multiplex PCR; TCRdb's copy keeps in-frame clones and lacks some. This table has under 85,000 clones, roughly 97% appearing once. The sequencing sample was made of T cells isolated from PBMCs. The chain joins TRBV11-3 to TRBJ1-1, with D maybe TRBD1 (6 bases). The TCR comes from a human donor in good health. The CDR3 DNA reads TGTGCCAGCAGCTCGACCAGGGGAAGCCCGAACACTGAAGCTTTCTTT. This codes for CASSSTRGSPNTEAFF.